What follows are 2 T cell receptor beta chains derived from one specimen sequenced in a study of response to subunit inactivated influenza vaccine. TCRdb reprocessed the RT-PCR reads with MiXCR, giving one entry per CDR3 protein. This sample carries 650,000 or so distinct CDR3 sequences, 12% to 15% of them seen once, and the ten largest clones take approximately 7.6%. Sequencing was performed on PBMCs from blood, taken approximately 15 days before vaccination. Every receptor here comes from a man aged 50-59 years who received an inactivated influenza vaccine.

This clonotype was observed at least ten times. This chain joins TRBV6-6 and TRBJ2-7; a weak D match, TRBD1 (6 bases). V lost 6 bases, J lost 1 base, and 10 bases lay in between. This CDR3 has 13 residues. Germline V lookup: CDR1 MNHNY, CDR2 SVGAGI (reference sequence). CDR3 DNA: TGTGCCAGCAGCCGACAGGAATCCTACGAGCAGTACTTC. This translates into CASSRQESYEQYF.

This clonotype was recorded many times. The chain recombines TRBV5-1 with TRBJ2-7; D ambiguous. The V gene's germline CDR1 is SGHRS and CDR2 YFSETQ. V lost 2 bases and J 1 base, leaving 7 bases between the germline ends. The length of the CDR3 is 13 residues. The CDR3 nucleotides read TGCGCCAGCAGCTTTGCATTTTCCTACGAGCAGTACTTC. Translating it yields CASSFAFSYEQYF.